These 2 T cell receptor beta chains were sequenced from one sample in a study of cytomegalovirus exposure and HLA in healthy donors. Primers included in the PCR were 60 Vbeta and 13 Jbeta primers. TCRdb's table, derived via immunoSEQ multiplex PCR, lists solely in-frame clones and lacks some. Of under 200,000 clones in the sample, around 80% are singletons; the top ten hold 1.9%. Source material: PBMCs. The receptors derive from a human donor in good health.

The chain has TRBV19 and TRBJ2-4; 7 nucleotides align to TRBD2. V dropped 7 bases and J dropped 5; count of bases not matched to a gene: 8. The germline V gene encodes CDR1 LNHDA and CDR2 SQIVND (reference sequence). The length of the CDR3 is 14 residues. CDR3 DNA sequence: TGTGCCAGTACGATACCGGGGGGACAAAACATTCAGTACTTC. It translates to CASTIPGGQNIQYF.

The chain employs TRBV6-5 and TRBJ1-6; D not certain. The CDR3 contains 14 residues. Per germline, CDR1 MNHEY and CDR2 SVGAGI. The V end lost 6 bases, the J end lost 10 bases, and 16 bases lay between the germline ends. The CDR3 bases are TGTGCCAGCAGCTCCACCATTACGGGGTCACCCCTCCACTTT. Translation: CASSSTITGSPLHF.